A single sample gave rise to the 31 T cell receptor beta chains below, sequenced in a study of shared clonotypes between healthy human individuals. Clones were read by immunoSEQ multiplex PCR, and TCRdb kept only the in-frame ones, dropping some. The sample shows about 2.1 million clones, approximately 92% of them seen only once. Naive CD8 cells lacked CD45RO and underwent positive selection for CCR7, leaving out terminally differentiated effector memory CD45RA+ cells. Material: naive CD8+ T cells from PBMCs. Every receptor here comes from a man younger than 35 in good health. Some clones in this sample may be carry-over from other donors' samples.

The V gene is TRBV4-3, the J gene TRBJ2-1; D may be TRBD1 or TRBD2 (5 bases each). Looked up from germline, CDR1 is LGHNA and CDR2 is YSLEER. V was shortened by 5 bases and J by 9 bases, with 26 bases between the two germline ends. CDR3 size: 17 residues. CDR3 in DNA: TGCGCCAGCAGCAGAAGGGACCGGCTATGGCGTTCGGGTGAGCAGTTCTTC. Translation: CASSRRDRLWRSGEQFF.

CDR3 sequence: CASSLDSSGKWGEQFF. CDR3 nucleotides: TGTGCCAGCAGCTTAGATTCTAGCGGGAAATGGGGTGAGCAGTTCTTC. The chain is built from TRBV7-8 and TRBJ2-1, with TRBD2 identical over 9 bases. Germline CDR1 is SGHVS and CDR2 is FQNEAQ. This CDR3 is built from 16 residues. V lost 1 base to trimming and J lost 9 bases; unmatched junction nucleotides: 10.

The rearrangement uses TRBV2 and TRBJ2-7, with 15 bases identical to TRBD2. V dropped 1 base and J dropped 5; count of bases not matched to a gene: 6. The CDR3 runs 17 residues. Germline CDR1 SNHLY, CDR2 FYNNEI. In DNA form, the CDR3 reads TGTGCCAGCAGTGAAGGGGGGGGACTAGCGGGAGGTAACGAGCAGTACTTC. Its protein product is CASSEGGGLAGGNEQYF.

This clone was counted once. The chain combines TRBV27 with TRBJ2-1; D is perhaps TRBD1 (6 bases). This CDR3 is built from 13 residues. V was shortened by 5 bases and J by 9 bases, with 14 bases between the two germline ends. In germline, CDR1 is MNHEY, CDR2 SMNVEV (reference sequence). The CDR3 DNA sequence: TGTGCCAGCAGTCCCCACCTCAGGGGTGAGCAGTTCTTC. This gives the protein CASSPHLRGEQFF.

This chain joins TRBV5-1 and TRBJ2-2; 8 nucleotides line up with TRBD1. Looked up from germline, CDR1 is SGHRS and CDR2 is YFSETQ. The V gene end was trimmed by 2 bases and the J gene end by 0 bases; junction bases not matched to a gene: 3. The length of the CDR3 is 16 residues. CDR3 region: CASSFPDRANTGELFF. In nucleotides, the CDR3 is TGCGCCAGCAGCTTCCCGGACAGGGCGAACACCGGGGAGCTGTTTTTT.

The chain links TRBV23-1 to TRBJ2-5, with TRBD2 as a possible D gene (5 bases). TRBV23-1 is known as an ORF, though its function is uncertain. The CDR3 loop spans 11 amino acids. With 11 bases removed from V and 6 bases from J, the gap between germline ends came to 13 bases. CDR3 bases: TGCGCCGGTAAGGGAGCCCAGACCCAGTACTTC. Its protein product is CAGKGAQTQYF.

The chain employs TRBV5-4 and TRBJ2-1; TRBD1 matches at 7 bases. Trimming removed 5 bases from V and 7 bases from J; junction bases left unmatched: 9. Germline CDR1 is SGHNT and CDR2 is YYREEE (reference sequence). CDR3 length equals 14 residues. CDR3 amino acids: CASSPRDSKNEQFF. The CDR3 nucleotides read TGTGCCAGCAGTCCCCGGGACAGTAAGAATGAGCAGTTCTTC.

The rearrangement uses TRBV27 and TRBJ1-2, with D hard to call. Trimming pared 6 bases from V and 6 bases from J, leaving 17 bases between. Germline CDR1 is MNHEY and CDR2 is SMNVEV (reference sequence). This CDR3 is built from 14 residues. The CDR3 DNA follows: TGTGCCAGCAGCACTCACCGTTGGGCAGATGGCTACACCTTC. Translated: CASSTHRWADGYTF.

CDR3 DNA sequence: TGTGCCAGCAGCGCGACCACCATGGGTGTAGAGCAGTTCTTC. Its translation is CASSATTMGVEQFF. This chain joins TRBV9 and TRBJ2-1; D remains ambiguous. This CDR3 region has 14 residues. The V end was cut by 3 bases, the J end by 10 bases, with 17 bases between. CDR1 and CDR2 from the germline V gene are SGDLS and YYNGEE.

The rearrangement links TRBV10-3 to TRBJ2-1, with D unresolved. The CDR3 is 12 residues long. Germline V gene data show CDR1 as ENHRY and CDR2 as SYGVKD. V was clipped by 3 bases and J by 8 bases, with 8 bases between them. CDR3 coding DNA: TGTGCCATCAGTGAAGGTCGGGATGAGCAGTTCTTC. Protein product: CAISEGRDEQFF.

This sequence joins TRBV28 and TRBJ2-4; 8 bases align to TRBD1. Trimming cost V 4 bases and J 0 bases; bases outside gene matches: 2. CDR3 length equals 15 residues. Germline loops: CDR1 MDHEN, CDR2 SYDVKM. CDR3 sequence (DNA): TGTGCCAGCAGTTACAGGGGGAAAGCCAAAAACATTCAGTACTTC. Translating gives CASSYRGKAKNIQYF.

The chain recombines TRBV19 with TRBJ2-1; D not certain. V lost 7 bases and J 5 bases, leaving 12 bases between the germline ends. This CDR3 contains 13 residues. Germline V gene sequence: CDR1 LNHDA, CDR2 SQIVND (reference sequence). The CDR3 coding sequence is TGTGCCAGTAATTTTGGGCGTAACAATGAGCAGTTCTTC. It codes for CASNFGRNNEQFF.

The chain has TRBV19 and TRBJ1-1; 9 nucleotides agree with TRBD1. There are 18 residues in the CDR3. Germline V lookup: CDR1 LNHDA, CDR2 SQIVND (reference sequence). The V gene end was trimmed by 4 bases and the J gene end by 2 bases; junction bases not matched to a gene: 14. CDR3 amino acids: CASSTRDRVRMGNTEAFF. The CDR3 coding sequence is TGTGCCAGTAGTACCCGGGACAGGGTAAGGATGGGTAACACTGAAGCTTTCTTT.

Concerning this clone: The sample contains more than one DNA sequence encoding this CDR3. CDR3 nucleotide sequence: TGTGCCAGCAGCTTAGCGGGAGTAACCTACGAGCAGTACTTC. It yields the protein CASSLAGVTYEQYF. The genes are TRBV27 and TRBJ2-7, with TRBD2 matching over 9 bases. CDR3 length: 14 amino acids. The J segment lost 2 bases and the V segment lost 6 bases, leaving 5 bases of the junction unmatched. In germline, CDR1 is MNHEY, CDR2 SMNVEV (reference sequence).

The chain joins TRBV9 to TRBJ2-1; D is unclear. Germline CDR1 SGDLS, CDR2 YYNGEE. The CDR3 is 14 amino acids. V was clipped by 0 bases and J by 6 bases, with 10 bases between them. CDR3 DNA: TGTGCCAGCAGCGTAGACCGGAAGGGCAATGAGCAGTTCTTC. It yields the protein CASSVDRKGNEQFF.

In this sample, this clone turned up once. The rearrangement links TRBV7-9 to TRBJ2-7, with D possibly being TRBD1 (6 bases). The CDR3 is 15 residues long. V lost 5 bases and J 7 bases, leaving 21 bases between the germline ends. From germline, CDR1 is SEHNR and CDR2 FQNEAQ (reference sequence). The CDR3 bases are TGTGCCAGCAGCCCCCCGACAGGCGACCATCTGGAGCAGTACTTC. This gives the protein CASSPPTGDHLEQYF. The variable domain in full, with the rest retrieved from reference TRBV7-9 and TRBJ2-7, is DTGVSQNPRHKITKRGQNVTFRCDPISEHNRLYWYRQTLGQGPEFLTYFQNEAQLEKSRLLSDRFSAERPKGSFSTLEIQRTEQGDSAMYLCASSPPTGDHLEQYFGPGTRLTVT.

The V call is TRBV4-1, the J call TRBJ1-2; D uncertain. With 2 bases removed from V and 8 bases from J, the gap between germline ends came to 15 bases. The CDR3 totals 14 residues. Germline lookup yields CDR1 MGHRA and CDR2 YSYEKL. The CDR3 DNA follows: TGCGCCAGCAGCCAATCATTAGGGTGGGTAGGCTACACCTTC. Amino acid sequence: CASSQSLGWVGYTF.

The J gene is TRBJ1-1, the V gene TRBV21-1; the listed D gene, TRBD1, was not tested against the DNA. TRBV21-1 is a pseudogene. There are 16 residues in the CDR3. CDR3 sequence (DNA): TGTGCCAGCAGCAAAGCTTGGAAACAGGACAACACTGAAGCTTTCTTT. This gives the protein CASSKAWKQDNTEAFF.

In its sample, this clone was seen a few times. Additional DNA sequences in this sample encode the identical CDR3. The genes are TRBV28 and TRBJ2-3, with 8 bases that match TRBD2. The CDR3 is 15 residues long. Trimming cost V 3 bases and J 2 bases; bases outside gene matches: 4. CDR1 and CDR2 (germline): MDHEN, SYDVKM. The CDR3 nucleotides read TGTGCCAGCAGTTTTACTAGCGGCCCCACAGATACGCAGTATTTT. This encodes CASSFTSGPTDTQYF.

The genes are TRBV4-1 and TRBJ1-1; tentative D call: TRBD1 (5 bases). CDR3 length: 12 amino acids. The germline gives CDR1 MGHRA, CDR2 YSYEKL. Between the trimmed V and J ends, which lost 6 bases and 1 base, there was a span of 6 bases. The CDR3 loop is CASRTANTEAFF. The CDR3, as DNA: TGCGCCAGCAGGACAGCGAACACTGAAGCTTTCTTT.

This sequence joins TRBV6-4 and TRBJ2-7; 8 bases are shared with TRBD1. Germline V CDR1 and CDR2: MRHNA, SNTAGT. This CDR3 contains 16 residues. V dropped 5 bases and J dropped 0; count of bases not matched to a gene: 9. As DNA, the CDR3 is TGTGCCAGCAGTCAATTACAGGGGGGATCCTCCTACGAGCAGTACTTC. Protein: CASSQLQGGSSYEQYF.

This rearrangement joins TRBV4-2 to TRBJ2-7; 10 nucleotides line up with TRBD1. Per the germline V gene, CDR1 is LGHNA and CDR2 is YNFKEQ. V gave up 10 bases and J gave up 2 bases; unmatched junction bases: 2. CDR3 length: 12 amino acids. CDR3 residues: CATGTGAYEQYF. Written as DNA, the CDR3 is TGTGCCACCGGGACAGGGGCCTACGAGCAGTACTTC.

With regard to this clone: It is unclear where the CDR3 begins or ends on the DNA, so no DNA is shown, and the CDR3 is as TCRdb lists it. The chain recombines TRBV28 with TRBJ2-2; TRBD1, the table's D call, lacks a check against the DNA. Germline CDR1 and CDR2: MDHEN and SYDVKM. The CDR3 totals 14 residues, both ends included. CDR3 region: CASSSWGSGTATFF.

The V gene is TRBV29-1, the J gene TRBJ2-3, with 10 bases matching TRBD2. The CDR3 is 15 residues long. Germline CDR1 reads SQVTM; CDR2 reads ANQGSEA. Trimming removed 4 bases from V and 0 bases from J; junction bases left unmatched: 4. The CDR3 DNA is TGCAGCGTTGTTAGCGGGAGGTTCAGCACAGATACGCAGTATTTT. This codes for CSVVSGRFSTDTQYF.

This chain connects TRBV6-5 to TRBJ2-1; tentative D call: TRBD2 (6 bases). The CDR3 consists of 14 residues. V dropped 5 bases and J dropped 4 bases, with 12 bases sitting between them. Germline V gives CDR1 MNHEY, CDR2 SVGAGI. CDR3 in DNA: TGTGCCAGCAGTCCCGCGGGACCGTACAATGAGCAGTTCTTC. Protein sequence: CASSPAGPYNEQFF.

For this clone: A read error may produce the germline difference seen at one junction end. V and J are TRBV4-2 and TRBJ2-1; 10 positions match TRBD2. This CDR3 is 14 amino acids long. CDR1 is LGHNA, CDR2 YNFKEQ, per germline. CDR3 region: CASSPGAGGSPPVF. The DNA for the CDR3 is TGTGCCAGCAGTCCGGGAGCGGGAGGGTCCCCCCCGGTCTTC.

The chain combines TRBV27 with TRBJ2-7; D is unclear. The V end was cut by 0 bases, the J end by 5 bases, with 14 bases between. This CDR3 is built from 15 residues. CDR1 and CDR2 from the germline V gene are MNHEY and SMNVEV (reference sequence). CDR3 bases: TGTGCCAGCAGTTTATCGACCGTCCGGGCAGACGAGCAGTACTTC. The encoded protein is CASSLSTVRADEQYF.

This clone was counted only a few times. V usage is TRBV14 and J usage is TRBJ2-2; unclear D gene. This CDR3 has 16 amino acids. Germline CDR1 reads SGHDN; CDR2 reads FVKESK. The V and J ends lost 0 bases and 4 bases respectively, with 12 bases between them. The CDR3 nucleotides read TGTGCCAGCAGCCAAGAAAGAAACAGAATCACCGGGGAGCTGTTTTTT. This sequence encodes CASSQERNRITGELFF.

CDR3 in DNA: TGTGCCAGCAGCTTAGGAGCCGTGCAGGATGAGCAGTTCTTC. As protein: CASSLGAVQDEQFF. V is TRBV7-8 and J is TRBJ2-1; D not resolved. Trimming cost V 1 base and J 8 bases, with 12 bases left between them. From germline, CDR1 is SGHVS and CDR2 FQNEAQ. The CDR3 runs 14 residues.

This clone showed up just once. The V and J genes are TRBV25-1 and TRBJ2-7; D possibly uses TRBD1 or TRBD2 (5 bases each). This CDR3 contains 14 residues. Germline V CDR1 and CDR2: MGHDK, SYGVNS. V lost 3 bases to trimming and J lost 1 base, with 10 bases between them. As DNA, the CDR3 is TGTGCCAGCAGTGAGGGGGTAGGGTCCTACGAGCAGTACTTC. Protein: CASSEGVGSYEQYF.

The rearrangement uses TRBV7-2 and TRBJ2-1, with unresolved D. Trimming shortened V by 4 bases and J by 14 bases, and 15 bases separated the two germline ends. CDR1 and CDR2 from the germline V gene are SGHTA and FQGNSA. This CDR3 contains 12 residues. The CDR3: CASSSLSPEKFF. For the CDR3, the DNA is TGTGCCAGCAGCTCCCTTAGTCCGGAGAAGTTCTTC.